This T cell receptor (beta chain) was observed in a study of shared T cell receptors in the human thymus. Clones were read by immunoSEQ multiplex PCR, and TCRdb kept only the in-frame ones, dropping some. The repertoire holds 700,000 or so clones, with 80% to 90% as singletons. Another study also made use of these data, one on human thymus T cells. That source notes: Surgeons resected thymus tissue during corrective heart surgery.

This receptor was obtained from a girl under three years old with a congenital heart defect. Sequences were obtained from thymocytes.

The CDR3 here is CASSLPPGTGNGHEQYF. CDR3 nucleotides: TGTGCCAGCTCACTACCTCCAGGGACAGGGAACGGCCACGAGCAGTACTTC. The gene calls are TRBV18 and TRBJ2-7; 9 bases agree with TRBD1. The CDR3 extends over 17 amino acids. The germline gives CDR1 KGHSH, CDR2 LQKENI. Germline trimming cut 4 bases from V and 5 bases from J; bases unmatched to any gene: 15.